This entry lists 10 T cell receptor beta chains sequenced from one sample in a study of blood T cell repertoires in COVID-19. Using immunoSEQ multiplex PCR, the repertoire was profiled, and TCRdb retains in-frame clones only, with some absent. The table includes approximately 260,000 clones, around 84% detected once. Sequencing was carried out using PBMCs or T cells enriched from blood (not recorded which). The receptors derive from a man younger than 45 with acute COVID-19.

This chain links TRBV6-5 with TRBJ1-6, with TRBD1 identical over 9 bases. J was trimmed by 10 bases and V by 4 bases; bases with no gene match: 8. Germline assignment: CDR1 MNHEY and CDR2 SVGAGI. The CDR3 is 15 amino acids. Here the CDR3 reads CASSFIRTGESPLHF. The DNA of the CDR3 is TGTGCCAGCAGTTTTATCCGGACAGGGGAATCACCCCTCCACTTT.

The rearrangement links TRBV6-5 to TRBJ2-2, with 7 positions matching TRBD1. V lost 6 bases, J lost 4 bases, and 5 bases stayed unmatched. The CDR3 extends over 14 amino acids. CDR1 is MNHEY, CDR2 SVGAGI, per germline. The CDR3 is CASSLGQVTGELFF. The CDR3 DNA sequence: TGTGCCAGCAGCCTAGGACAGGTCACCGGGGAGCTGTTTTTT.

This chain joins TRBV24-1 and TRBJ1-1; 8 bases fit TRBD1. This CDR3 has 13 residues. V lost 5 bases to trimming and J lost 3 bases; unmatched junction nucleotides: 1. Germline CDR1 KGHDR, CDR2 SFDVKD. CDR3 bases: TGTGCCACCAGTGCAGGGGGCTACACTGAAGCTTTCTTT. Translating it yields CATSAGGYTEAFF.

In this sample, this clone turned up many times. CDR3 sequence reads: CASSLWVAGDRETQYF. In nucleotides, the CDR3 is TGCGCCAGCAGCTTGTGGGTAGCGGGGGACCGAGAGACCCAGTACTTC. The chain joins TRBV5-1 to TRBJ2-5; TRBD2 matches 9 bases. Germline values: CDR1 SGHRS, CDR2 YFSETQ. The CDR3 contains 16 residues. Trimming at V came to 1 base and at J to 4 bases, leaving 8 bases not matched to a gene.

In this sample, this clone turned up once. V usage is TRBV7-2 and J usage is TRBJ1-3; D is unresolved. V was clipped by 0 bases and J by 2 bases, with 5 bases between them. Germline-derived CDR1 and CDR2 are SGHTA and FQGNSA. The length of the CDR3 is 14 residues. CDR3 nucleotides: TGTGCCAGCAGCTTAGCACCGGCTGGAAACACCATATATTTT. The encoded protein is CASSLAPAGNTIYF.

This clone was seen more than once but under ten times. V and J are TRBV7-9 and TRBJ2-1; the match to TRBD2 covers 7 bases. This CDR3 is built from 14 residues. In germline, CDR1 is SEHNR, CDR2 FQNEAQ (reference sequence). V gave up 3 bases and J gave up 8 bases; unmatched junction bases: 7. CDR3 residues: CASSFGLDFYEQFF. As DNA, the CDR3 is TGTGCCAGCAGCTTCGGACTAGATTTCTATGAGCAGTTCTTC.

V gene TRBV6-5 combines with J gene TRBJ1-5; D ambiguous. CDR1 and CDR2 from the germline V gene are MNHEY and SVGAGI. V was pared by 6 bases and J by 6 bases, with 15 bases between. The CDR3 has 14 amino acids. The CDR3 loop reads CASSATRTGQPQHF. CDR3 nucleotide sequence: TGTGCCAGCAGCGCCACTCGCACCGGTCAGCCCCAGCATTTT.

The J gene is TRBJ2-7, the V gene TRBV7-2, with D perhaps TRBD1 (6 bases). Germline CDR1 and CDR2: SGHTA and FQGNSA. This CDR3 has 13 amino acids. V lost 6 bases to trimming and J lost 5 bases, with 14 bases between them. CDR3 nucleotides: TGTGCCAGCAGTCAAACAGGGTGGCACGAGCAGTACGTC. Translating it yields CASSQTGWHEQYV.

DNA for the CDR3: TGTGCCAGCAGTCCGGGATCCCCTCCAATTCAGCCCCAGCATTTT. Its protein is CASSPGSPPIQPQHF. The chain combines TRBV6-2 or TRBV6-3 with TRBJ1-5, with D hard to call. The germline V gene has CDR1 MNHEY and CDR2 SVGEGT. With 5 bases removed from V and 6 bases from J, the gap between germline ends came to 17 bases. This CDR3 contains 15 residues.

This clone was recorded a few times. V and J are TRBV5-1 and TRBJ2-5, with D possibly matching TRBD2 (6 bases). The CDR3 is 16 amino acids. The ends were cut back, 0 bases at V and 4 bases at J, with 16 bases in the middle. The V gene's germline CDR1 is SGHRS and CDR2 YFSETQ. The CDR3 DNA sequence: TGCGCCAGCAGCTTGGCGGGAGCAGGGCCCCGAGAGACCCAGTACTTC. This codes for CASSLAGAGPRETQYF.